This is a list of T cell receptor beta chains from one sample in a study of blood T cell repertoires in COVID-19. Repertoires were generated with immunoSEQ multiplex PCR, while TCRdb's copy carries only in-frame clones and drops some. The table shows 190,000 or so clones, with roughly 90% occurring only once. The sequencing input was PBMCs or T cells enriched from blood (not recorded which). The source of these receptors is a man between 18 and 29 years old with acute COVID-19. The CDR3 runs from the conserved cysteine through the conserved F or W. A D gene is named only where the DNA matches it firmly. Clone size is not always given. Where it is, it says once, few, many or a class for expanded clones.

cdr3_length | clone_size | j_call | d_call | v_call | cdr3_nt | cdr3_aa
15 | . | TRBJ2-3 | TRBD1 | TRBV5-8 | TGTGCCAGCAGCTTGGGGACAGGGGGCTCGAATACGCAGTATTTT | CASSLGTGGSNTQYF
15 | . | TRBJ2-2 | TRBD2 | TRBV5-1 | TGCGCCAGCAGCCAACTAGCGGGAGGGACCGGGGAGCTGTTTTTT | CASSQLAGGTGELFF
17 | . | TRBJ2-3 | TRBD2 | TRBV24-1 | TGTGCCACCAGTGACCCCGGACTAGCGGGAGGGGGCGATACGCAGTATTTT | CATSDPGLAGGGDTQYF
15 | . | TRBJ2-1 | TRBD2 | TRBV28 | TGTGCCAGCAGTCCAAGCGGGAGTGTGTTCAATGAGCAGTTCTTC | CASSPSGSVFNEQFF
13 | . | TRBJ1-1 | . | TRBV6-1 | TGTGCCAGCAGTGAATTTCCCCCCCAAAAAGCTTTCTTT | CASSEFPPQKAFF
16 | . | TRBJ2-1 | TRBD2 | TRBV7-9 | TGTGCCAGCAGCTTAGCGGGCGGGAGGGCCGAGAATGAGCAGTTCTTC | CASSLAGGRAENEQFF
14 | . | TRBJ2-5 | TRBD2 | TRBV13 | TGTGCCAGCAGCAAGCGGGATCAGGAAGAGACCCAGTACTTC | CASSKRDQEETQYF
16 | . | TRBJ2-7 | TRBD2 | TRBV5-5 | TGTGCCAGCAGCTTATCTCTAGCGGGAGATACCTACGAGCAGTACTTC | CASSLSLAGDTYEQYF
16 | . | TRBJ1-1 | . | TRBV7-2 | TGTGCCAGCAGCTTAGATACTCCAGGCTTAAACACTGAAGCTTTCTTT | CASSLDTPGLNTEAFF
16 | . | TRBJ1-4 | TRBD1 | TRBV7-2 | TGTGCCAGCAGCTTAGCATCCGGGACAGGGGGTGAAAAACTGTTTTTT | CASSLASGTGGEKLFF
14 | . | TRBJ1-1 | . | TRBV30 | TGTGCCTGGAGTGTGGGGGGAGAGAGCACTGAAGCTTTCTTT | CAWSVGGESTEAFF
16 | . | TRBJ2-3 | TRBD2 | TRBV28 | TGTGCCAGCAGTTTATCGGCTAGCGGGAGTGGCGATACGCAGTATTTT | CASSLSASGSGDTQYF
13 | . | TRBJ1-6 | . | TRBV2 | TGTGCCAGCAGTGACAGGGAAAATTCACCCCTCCACTTT | CASSDRENSPLHF
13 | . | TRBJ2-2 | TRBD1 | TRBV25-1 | TGTGCCACACAGACACAGGGGTACGGGGAGCTGTTTTTT | CATQTQGYGELFF
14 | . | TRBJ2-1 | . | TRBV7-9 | TGTGCCAGCAGCTTATCGACAGCTTACAATGAGCAGTTCTTC | CASSLSTAYNEQFF
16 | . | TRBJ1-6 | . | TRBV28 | TGTGCCAGCAGTTCCCGGGGGAGCTCCTATAATTCACCCCTCCACTTT | CASSSRGSSYNSPLHF
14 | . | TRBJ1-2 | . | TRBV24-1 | TGTGCCACCAGTGATTTATCGGTCAACTATGGCTACACCTTC | CATSDLSVNYGYTF
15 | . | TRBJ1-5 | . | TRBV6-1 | TGTGCCAGCAGTGACGGCCAGGGAGGGAATCAGCCCCAGCATTTT | CASSDGQGGNQPQHF
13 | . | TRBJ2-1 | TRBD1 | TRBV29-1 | TGCAGCGTTGAGGGGACAGGGAGGAATGAGCAGTTCTTC | CSVEGTGRNEQFF
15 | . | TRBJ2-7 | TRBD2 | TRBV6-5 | TGTGCCAGCCAACTAGCGGGAACGAGCTCCTACGAGCAGTACTTC | CASQLAGTSSYEQYF
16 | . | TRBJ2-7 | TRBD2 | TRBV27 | TGTGCCAGCAGTCCTGGGACTAGCGGGGTCTCCTACGAGCAGTACTTC | CASSPGTSGVSYEQYF
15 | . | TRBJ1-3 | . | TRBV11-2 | TGTGCCAGCAGCTTAGATCAGGTCTCTGGAAACACCATATATTTT | CASSLDQVSGNTIYF
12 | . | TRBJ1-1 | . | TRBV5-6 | TGTGCCAGCAGCCCAGGGACAAACGAAGCTTTCTTT | CASSPGTNEAFF
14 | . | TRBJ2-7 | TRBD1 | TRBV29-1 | TGCAGCGTTGCATTTAACAGGGGGACCTACGAGCAGTACTTC | CSVAFNRGTYEQYF
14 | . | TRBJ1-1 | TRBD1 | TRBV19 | TGTGCCAGTACAAGGGGACAGCTGAACACTGAAGCTTTCTTT | CASTRGQLNTEAFF
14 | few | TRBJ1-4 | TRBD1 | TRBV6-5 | TGTGCCAGCAGACTAGGACAGGGGAAGGAAAAACTGTTTTTT | CASRLGQGKEKLFF
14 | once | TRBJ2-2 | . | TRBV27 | TGTGCCAGCAGTTTTGGGCATGGCACCGGGGAGCTGTTTTTT | CASSFGHGTGELFF
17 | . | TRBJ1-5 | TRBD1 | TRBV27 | TGTGCCAGCAGTTTGACGGTCCCAGGACAGGGCAATCAGCCCCAGCATTTT | CASSLTVPGQGNQPQHF
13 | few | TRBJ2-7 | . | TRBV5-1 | TGCGCCAGCAGCGTCTTTCCAGGGTACGAGCAGTACTTC | CASSVFPGYEQYF
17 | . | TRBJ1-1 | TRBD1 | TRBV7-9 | TGTGCCAGCAGCTTAAGGACAGGGGGGATCATGAACACTGAAGCTTTCTTT | CASSLRTGGIMNTEAFF
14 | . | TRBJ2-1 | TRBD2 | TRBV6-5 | TGTGCCAGCAGGGGGGGACTAGCTTACAATGAGCAGTTCTTC | CASRGGLAYNEQFF
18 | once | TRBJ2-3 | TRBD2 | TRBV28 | TGTGCCAGCAGTTTATCTTTACTAGCGGAATTTCGCACAGATACGCAGTATTTT | CASSLSLLAEFRTDTQYF
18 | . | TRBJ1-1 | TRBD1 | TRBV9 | TGTGCCAGCAGCGCCTCCCATACAGGGGGCGATAGGGGCACTGAAGCTTTCTTT | CASSASHTGGDRGTEAFF
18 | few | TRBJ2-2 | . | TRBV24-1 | TGTGCCACCAGTGATTTGGCTAGCGCGTACGCGAACACCGGGGAGCTGTTTTTT | CATSDLASAYANTGELFF
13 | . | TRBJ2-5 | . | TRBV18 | TGTGCCAGCTCCCTTGGACAGCAAGAGACCCAGTACTTC | CASSLGQQETQYF
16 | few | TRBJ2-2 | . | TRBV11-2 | TGTGCCAGCAGCCCACTCTCCCTCCGAAACCCGGGGGAGCTGTTTTTT | CASSPLSLRNPGELFF
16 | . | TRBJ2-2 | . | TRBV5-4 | TGTGCCAGCAGCTGGGGGCGAAGCGGAGGCACCGGGGAGCTGTTTTTT | CASSWGRSGGTGELFF
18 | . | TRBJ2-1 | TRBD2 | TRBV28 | TGTGCCAGCAGTTTAGGGCGGACTAGCGGGAGCTCCTACAATGAGCAGTTCTTC | CASSLGRTSGSSYNEQFF
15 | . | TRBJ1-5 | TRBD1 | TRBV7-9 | TGTGCCAGCAGCGTAGACAGGGGATCTAATCAGCCCCAGCATTTT | CASSVDRGSNQPQHF
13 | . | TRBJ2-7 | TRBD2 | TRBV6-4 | TGTGCCAGCATCTACGGGACTAGCTGCGAGCAGTACTTC | CASIYGTSCEQYF
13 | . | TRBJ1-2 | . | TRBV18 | TGTGCCAGCTCACCGGAGGGAAACTATGGCTACACCTTC | CASSPEGNYGYTF
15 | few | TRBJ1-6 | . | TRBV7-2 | TGTGCCAGCAGACGGGGGGGCTCCTATAATTCACCCCTCCACTTT | CASRRGGSYNSPLHF
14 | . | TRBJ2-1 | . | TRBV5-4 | TGTGCCAGCAGCCCGCAACTGGCCTACAATGAGCAGTTCTTC | CASSPQLAYNEQFF
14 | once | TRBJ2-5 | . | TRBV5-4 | TGTGCCAGCAGCTTGGTCGGCAGGGAAGAGACCCAGTACTTC | CASSLVGREETQYF
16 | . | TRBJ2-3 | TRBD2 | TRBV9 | TGTGCCAGCAGCCAAATCCGAGCGGGAGGGGGTGATACGCAGTATTTT | CASSQIRAGGGDTQYF
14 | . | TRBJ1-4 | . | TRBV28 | TGTGCCAGCAGTAGCGGACAGCTCAATGAAAAACTGTTTTTT | CASSSGQLNEKLFF